These 20 T cell receptor beta chains were sequenced from one sample in a study of graft-versus-host responses after intestinal transplantation. Sequencing used immunoSEQ multiplex PCR; TCRdb keeps in-frame clones, though not all of them. The sample yields some 96,000 clones, approximately 92% seen once. The specimen comprised PBMCs, sampled approximately 420 days after intestinal transplant. These receptors originate from a human patient who received an intestinal transplant, so some T cells may come from the graft donor.

The rearrangement links TRBV6-5 to TRBJ1-2, with 10 positions matching TRBD1. Germline V CDR1 and CDR2: MNHEY, SVGAGI. The CDR3 is 14 residues long. J lost 5 bases, V lost 6 bases, and 6 bases had no gene match. CDR3 region: CASSSDRGTYGYTF. The CDR3 DNA sequence: TGTGCCAGCAGCTCGGACAGGGGGACGTATGGCTACACCTTC.

The chain links TRBV9 to TRBJ2-3; D is undetermined. The CDR3 is 14 residues long. Deletions cut 4 bases from V and 0 bases from J, with 9 bases between. Germline V lookup: CDR1 SGDLS, CDR2 YYNGEE. CDR3 loop: CASSPRSSTDTQYF. The CDR3 DNA reads TGTGCCAGCAGCCCTCGTTCTAGCACAGATACGCAGTATTTT.

The chain has TRBV9 and TRBJ1-3; D is perhaps TRBD1 (6 bases). The CDR3 has 15 residues. V was pared by 4 bases and J by 0 bases, with 11 bases between. In germline, CDR1 is SGDLS, CDR2 YYNGEE. The DNA of the CDR3 is TGTGCCAGCAGCTCCGGACAGCTCTCTGGAAACACCATATATTTT. Its protein product is CASSSGQLSGNTIYF.

V and J are TRBV5-1 and TRBJ1-1; D remains unclear. Trimming took 3 bases from V and 6 from J, leaving 9 bases between them. The CDR3 covers 12 residues. Germline V CDR1 and CDR2: SGHRS, YFSETQ. CDR3 in amino acids: CASSSPSAEAFF. In DNA, the CDR3 is TGCGCCAGCAGCTCGCCCTCCGCTGAAGCTTTCTTT.

V usage is TRBV15 and J usage is TRBJ2-1; 7 nucleotides agree with TRBD1. CDR3 length: 17 residues. V lost 0 bases and J lost 7; bases outside the gene matches: 12. The germline CDR1 and CDR2 sequences are LNHNV and YYDKDF (reference sequence). The DNA of the CDR3 is TGTGCCACCAGCAGAGATTGGGGACAGCGACTGATTAATGAGCAGTTCTTC. This gives the protein CATSRDWGQRLINEQFF.

The chain uses TRBV6-6 and TRBJ1-1; D uncertain. Germline loops: CDR1 MNHNY, CDR2 SVGAGI (reference sequence). V lost 0 bases to trimming and J lost 1 base, with 6 bases between them. The CDR3 is 14 residues long. The CDR3 region is CASSYSISNTEAFF. CDR3 nucleotides: TGTGCCAGCAGTTACTCCATTTCGAACACTGAAGCTTTCTTT.

The J gene is TRBJ1-1, the V gene TRBV11-1; no reliable D call. Germline assignment: CDR1 SGHAT and CDR2 FQDESV (reference sequence). The CDR3 is 16 residues long. Between the trimmed V and J ends, which lost 5 bases and 0 bases, there was a span of 16 bases. CDR3: CASSVLIQALNTEAFF. In nucleotides, the CDR3 is TGTGCCAGCAGCGTTCTGATCCAGGCTTTGAACACTGAAGCTTTCTTT.

The rearrangement links TRBV5-8 to TRBJ2-5, with D perhaps matching TRBD2 (6 bases). The ends were cut back, 1 base at V and 1 base at J, with 11 bases in the middle. CDR1 and CDR2 (germline): SGHTS, YDEGEE. CDR3 length: 15 residues. The CDR3 sequence is CASSLLAGPQETQYF. The CDR3 DNA sequence: TGTGCCAGCAGCTTGTTGGCGGGGCCCCAAGAGACCCAGTACTTC.

J is TRBJ2-1 and V is TRBV29-1; D gene unclear. Germline-derived CDR1 and CDR2 are SQVTM and ANQGSEA. With 6 bases removed from V and 6 bases from J, the gap between germline ends came to 15 bases. This CDR3 contains 13 residues. The CDR3 nucleotides read TGCAGCGTGAGACATCCACTACTCAATGAGCAGTTCTTC. Amino acids: CSVRHPLLNEQFF.

The rearrangement uses TRBV11-3 and TRBJ2-3, with D perhaps given as TRBD1 or TRBD2 (5 bases each). The V end was cut by 1 base, the J end by 6 bases, with 11 bases between. This CDR3 is built from 14 residues. The V gene's germline CDR1 is SGHNT and CDR2 YENEEA. The CDR3 nucleotides read TGTGCCAGCAGCTTAGGAGGGACCCAGGATACGCAGTATTTT. It yields the protein CASSLGGTQDTQYF.

The CDR3 coding sequence is TGTGCCAGCAGCTTCCGGGGACAGGGAAGTGAAAAACTGTTTTTT. The encoded protein is CASSFRGQGSEKLFF. This rearrangement joins TRBV7-8 to TRBJ1-4, with 9 nucleotides matching TRBD1. This CDR3 has 15 residues. Germline loops: CDR1 SGHVS, CDR2 FQNEAQ. V was clipped by 3 bases and J by 7 bases; unmatched bases: 6.

V usage is TRBV29-1 and J usage is TRBJ2-4; the D call may be TRBD1 or TRBD2 (7 bases each). V was clipped by 8 bases and J by 4 bases, with 18 bases between them. This CDR3 has 14 residues. Germline V gene data show CDR1 as SQVTM and CDR2 as ANQGSEA. This CDR3 is CSFRGDSFKNIQYF. The CDR3 bases are TGCAGCTTCCGGGGGGACAGTTTTAAAAACATTCAGTACTTC.

Points on this clone: The sample holds other DNA sequences that translate to the same CDR3. This chain connects TRBV5-4 to TRBJ1-6; D uncertain. The V end lost 4 bases, the J end lost 7 bases, and 15 bases lay between the germline ends. The CDR3 runs 15 residues. Germline assignment: CDR1 SGHNT and CDR2 YYREEE (reference sequence). CDR3 bases: TGTGCCAGCAGCGTGACCGGTAGGGAGAATTCACCCCTCCACTTT. This sequence encodes CASSVTGRENSPLHF.

This clone has more than one count but fewer than ten. The chain links TRBV6-1 to TRBJ1-5; tentative D call: TRBD1 (5 bases). This CDR3 is built from 15 residues. Germline-derived CDR1 and CDR2 are MNHNS and SASEGT. The ends were cut back, 11 bases at V and 3 bases at J, with 20 bases in the middle. This chain's CDR3 is CAARRGGDANQPQHF. CDR3 DNA sequence: TGTGCCGCGAGGCGGGGGGGAGACGCCAATCAGCCCCAGCATTTT.

The chain links TRBV6-1 to TRBJ2-1, with 9 bases matching TRBD2. The CDR3 is 15 amino acids. With 5 bases clipped from V and 4 bases from J, the junction kept 6 bases outside the gene matches. CDR1 is MNHNS, CDR2 SASEGT, per germline. The CDR3 DNA is TGTGCCAGCAGTCCCAGCGGGGGGTCTTACAATGAGCAGTTCTTC. Translating gives CASSPSGGSYNEQFF.

The chain uses TRBV19 and TRBJ2-3; 10 bases line up with TRBD2. CDR1 is LNHDA and CDR2 is SQIVND in the germline V gene (reference sequence). The CDR3 is made up of 14 amino acids. The V gene end was trimmed by 7 bases and the J gene end by 4 bases; junction bases not matched to a gene: 5. In DNA, the CDR3 is TGTGCCAGTAACCCTAGCGGGGGTGCAGATACGCAGTATTTT. It is translated as CASNPSGGADTQYF.

The rearrangement uses TRBV15 and TRBJ1-4; D gene uncertain. V shed 0 bases and J shed 8 bases, with 7 bases lying between them. Germline V CDR1 and CDR2: LNHNV, YYDKDF (reference sequence). The CDR3 extends over 13 amino acids. The CDR3 loop reads CATSRDTSEKLFF. CDR3 DNA sequence: TGTGCCACCAGCAGAGATACGTCCGAAAAACTGTTTTTT.

The CDR3 nucleotides are TGCGCCAGCAGCTTGGTACAGGGCTACGAGCAGTACTTC. Translating it yields CASSLVQGYEQYF. The rearrangement uses TRBV5-1 and TRBJ2-7, with a tentative D call TRBD1 (6 bases). Per the germline V gene, CDR1 is SGHRS and CDR2 is YFSETQ. This CDR3 has 13 residues. V was pared by 0 bases and J by 3 bases, with 7 bases between. Drawing the rest from reference TRBV5-1 and TRBJ2-7, the complete variable domain is KAGVTQTPRYLIKTRGQQVTLSCSPISGHRSVSWYQQTPGQGLQFLFEYFSETQRNKGNFPGRFSGRQFSNSRSEMNVSTLELGDSALYLCASSLVQGYEQYFGPGTRLTVT.

V usage is TRBV4-2 and J usage is TRBJ2-7, with 9 bases identical to TRBD1. This CDR3 spans 17 amino acids. CDR1 and CDR2 from the germline V gene are LGHNA and YNFKEQ. J gave up 2 bases and V 0 bases, and 8 bases lay outside the gene matches. The CDR3 reads CASSQESSGTGTYEQYF. DNA of the CDR3: TGTGCCAGCAGCCAAGAATCCTCCGGGACAGGGACCTACGAGCAGTACTTC.

In DNA form, the CDR3 reads TGTGCCAGCAGTGAGAGAGAAGCGGGACAGGGGCTCAACAATGAGCAGTTCTTC. Translation: CASSEREAGQGLNNEQFF. This chain uses TRBV2 with TRBJ2-1; 10 nucleotides match TRBD1. The CDR3 consists of 18 residues. CDR1 and CDR2 from the germline V gene are SNHLY and FYNNEI. V was clipped by 3 bases and J by 5 bases; unmatched bases: 13.